This TCR beta chain was captured by sequencing in a study of cytomegalovirus exposure and HLA in healthy donors. Across the whole study: As an earlier analysis found, around 170 million T cells yielded around 110 million unique TCR beta sequences. General study results and limits: Sequencing depth across donors, presence/absence analyses assumed, was roughly uniform.

Primers included in the PCR were 60 Vbeta and 13 Jbeta primers. The assay was immunoSEQ multiplex PCR, and TCRdb's table has in-frame clones only and misses some. Here the sample table reports 150,000 or so clones. In germline, CDR1 is GTSNPN, CDR2 SVGIG (reference sequence). The CDR3 runs to 14 residues. Trimming cost V 3 bases and J 5 bases, with 14 bases left between them. A word on this clone: Its antigen is not known.

Sequencing was done on a sample of PBMCs. The clonotype was recovered from a man aged 25 to 45 in good health and CMV-seronegative. The chain recombines TRBV30 with TRBJ1-3; D is undetermined. The DNA of the CDR3 is TGTGCCTGGAGGATATCGGACTCAAGAAACACCATATATTTT. This encodes CAWRISDSRNTIYF.